Each of the 18 T cell receptor beta chains below was sequenced from the same sample in a study of long-term antiretroviral therapy in people with HIV. Sequencing used immunoSEQ v3.0 at survey level. Libraries were prepared by immunoSEQ multiplex PCR; TCRdb keeps only in-frame clonotypes and omits some of them. The data show about 16,000 clones, with roughly three quarters seen just once and 11% held by the top ten. The source material was unsorted PBMCs, sampled 2.3 years after starting antiretroviral therapy. The receptors were gathered from a woman between 40 and 55 years old with HIV.

This chain connects TRBV5-4 to TRBJ1-2; the D gene is possibly TRBD1 (6 bases). The CDR3 contains 14 residues. V was pared by 4 bases and J by 3 bases, with 13 bases between. The V gene's germline CDR1 is SGHNT and CDR2 YYREEE (reference sequence). Written as DNA, the CDR3 is TGTGCCAGCAGCCGTGACAGGTCCGACTATGGCTACACCTTC. This gives the protein CASSRDRSDYGYTF.

This chain joins TRBV7-9 and TRBJ1-2, with D uncertain. The V end lost 1 base, the J end lost 1 base, and 7 bases lay between the germline ends. There are 14 residues in the CDR3. The germline V gene has CDR1 SEHNR and CDR2 FQNEAQ (reference sequence). The CDR3 loop reads CASSLDEGNYGYTF. Written as DNA, the CDR3 is TGTGCCAGCAGCTTAGATGAGGGTAACTATGGCTACACCTTC.

The chain joins TRBV4-3 to TRBJ2-5, with TRBD2 matching over 7 bases. The germline V gene encodes CDR1 LGHNA and CDR2 YSLEER. The J segment lost 1 base and the V segment lost 4 bases, leaving 3 bases of the junction unmatched. The CDR3 contains 14 residues. Here the CDR3 reads CASSRWGGQETQYF. Written as DNA, the CDR3 is TGCGCCAGCAGCCGGTGGGGGGGCCAAGAGACCCAGTACTTC.

CDR3 DNA sequence: TGCGCCAGCAGCTTTGTGGGCAACACTGAAGCTTTCTTT. Protein product: CASSFVGNTEAFF. The chain has TRBV5-1 and TRBJ1-1; D is unresolved. V gave up 2 bases and J gave up 2 bases, with 7 bases separating them. The CDR3 is 13 residues long. The germline CDR1 and CDR2 sequences are SGHRS and YFSETQ.

As DNA, the CDR3 is TGCAGCGTTGAAGCCCAGAGCTATGGCTACACCTTC. Protein sequence: CSVEAQSYGYTF. This rearrangement joins TRBV29-1 to TRBJ1-2; D call uncertain. Germline V gene lookup returns CDR1 SQVTM and CDR2 ANQGSEA. The CDR3 contains 12 residues. Trimming took off 1 base at V and 4 bases at J, with 7 bases between the two ends.

This sequence joins TRBV18 and TRBJ2-7; 10 bases align to TRBD1. Trimming removed 4 bases from V and 4 bases from J; junction bases left unmatched: 4. Germline assignment: CDR1 KGHSH and CDR2 LQKENI. The CDR3 loop spans 14 amino acids. CDR3 nucleotides: TGTGCCAGCTCACTTGGACAGGGGGGATACGAGCAGTACTTC. Translated: CASSLGQGGYEQYF.

This clone turned up a few times. The chain combines TRBV5-4 with TRBJ2-7; D may be TRBD2 (6 bases). This CDR3 is 14 amino acids long. Germline CDR1 is SGHNT and CDR2 is YYREEE (reference sequence). Trimming took 2 bases from V and 0 from J, leaving 9 bases between them. The CDR3 reads CASSFGGSSYEQYF. The CDR3 DNA sequence: TGTGCCAGCAGCTTTGGGGGGAGCTCCTACGAGCAGTACTTC. The full variable domain, in which reference TRBV5-4 and TRBJ2-7 provide the parts outside the CDR3, is ETGVTQSPTHLIKTRGQQVTLRCSSQSGHNTVSWYQQALGQGPQFIFQYYREEENGRGNFPPRFSGLQFPNYSSELNVNALELDDSALYLCASSFGGSSYEQYFGPGTRLTVT.

Here the CDR3 reads CASSQDPTSGSLDEQFF. The CDR3 bases are TGCGCCAGCAGCCAAGATCCCACTAGCGGGAGTTTGGATGAGCAGTTCTTC. The chain recombines TRBV4-1 with TRBJ2-1; 11 positions agree with TRBD2. Germline CDR1 and CDR2: MGHRA and YSYEKL. Losses at the gene ends were 0 bases for V and 8 bases for J; bases not matched to a gene: 9. CDR3 length: 17 residues.

The chain employs TRBV6-5 and TRBJ2-2; TRBD2 agrees at 8 bases. Germline V lookup: CDR1 MNHEY, CDR2 SVGAGI. The CDR3 is 11 amino acids. The ends lost 10 bases at V and 7 bases at J; junction bases unmatched: 2. The CDR3 DNA is TGTGCCACGGGGGGGCTCGGGGAGCTGTTTTTT. Translating gives CATGGLGELFF.

In this sample, this clone turned up a few times. The V call is TRBV6-1, the J call TRBJ2-2, with a tentative D call TRBD2 (5 bases). The V end lost 8 bases, the J end lost 0 bases, and 10 bases lay between the germline ends. In germline, CDR1 is MNHNS, CDR2 SASEGT. This CDR3 has 14 amino acids. The CDR3 here is CASGLVSNTGELFF. The CDR3 region has the DNA TGTGCCAGCGGACTTGTTTCGAACACCGGGGAGCTGTTTTTT.

The genes are TRBV19 and TRBJ1-4; D remains ambiguous. Trimming stripped 3 bases from V and 0 bases from J, with 8 bases between. This CDR3 is 15 amino acids long. The V gene's germline CDR1 is LNHDA and CDR2 SQIVND (reference sequence). The CDR3 reads CASSILGSTNEKLFF. Here the CDR3 DNA reads TGTGCCAGTAGTATTCTGGGTTCAACTAATGAAAAACTGTTTTTT.

The chain joins TRBV29-1 to TRBJ2-5, with a weak D call TRBD1 (5 bases). V shed 7 bases and J shed 1 base, with 10 bases lying between them. The length of the CDR3 is 12 residues. Germline V CDR1 and CDR2: SQVTM, ANQGSEA. The CDR3 region has the DNA TGCAGCGCGACAAGGGGCCAAGAGACCCAGTACTTC. Protein sequence: CSATRGQETQYF. Full variable domain (missing parts from reference TRBV29-1 and TRBJ2-5): SAVISQKPSRDICQRGTSLTIQCQVDSQVTMMFWYRQQPGQSLTLIATANQGSEATYESGFVIDKFPISRPNLTFSTLTVSNMSPEDSSIYLCSATRGQETQYFGPGTRLLVL.

The chain carries TRBV6-1 and TRBJ1-2; D gene uncertain. The CDR3 is 13 amino acids. Germline assignment: CDR1 MNHNS and CDR2 SASEGT. The V end lost 8 bases, the J end lost 4 bases, and 14 bases lay between the germline ends. The CDR3 DNA is TGTGCCAGCGAGGCCACCATAGGCTATGGCTACACCTTC. Translated: CASEATIGYGYTF.

This chain uses TRBV15 with TRBJ2-1, with D unresolved. Germline values: CDR1 LNHNV, CDR2 YYDKDF (reference sequence). The V end was cut by 4 bases, the J end by 2 bases, with 9 bases between. This CDR3 contains 14 residues. CDR3 coding DNA: TGTGCCACCAGCAATTATAGGACCTACAATGAGCAGTTCTTC. It is translated as CATSNYRTYNEQFF.

This rearrangement joins TRBV6-5 to TRBJ1-2; tentative D call: TRBD1 (5 bases). CDR3 size: 15 residues. Trimming pared 4 bases from V and 3 bases from J, leaving 15 bases between. In germline, CDR1 is MNHEY, CDR2 SVGAGI. CDR3 DNA: TGTGCCAGCAGTTCAGCCCCCGGGACCTACTATGGCTACACCTTC. This gives the protein CASSSAPGTYYGYTF.

The sample holds a few counts of this clone. V is TRBV19 and J is TRBJ1-1, with D perhaps TRBD1 (6 bases). The CDR3 contains 14 residues. Germline V gives CDR1 LNHDA, CDR2 SQIVND (reference sequence). V was shortened by 6 bases and J by 2 bases, with 13 bases between the two germline ends. CDR3: CASSLQGGNTEAFF. In DNA, the CDR3 is TGTGCCAGTAGCCTACAGGGTGGAAACACTGAAGCTTTCTTT.

The rearrangement joins TRBV5-4 to TRBJ2-7, with 7 nucleotides matching TRBD1. Germline V gene sequence: CDR1 SGHNT, CDR2 YYREEE (reference sequence). The CDR3 has 16 residues. The ends lost 4 bases at V and 0 bases at J; junction bases unmatched: 10. As DNA, the CDR3 is TGTGCCAGCAGCGGAACCGGGACAGTTAGCTCCTACGAGCAGTACTTC. This gives the protein CASSGTGTVSSYEQYF.

The chain combines TRBV4-1 with TRBJ2-5; perhaps TRBD2 as D (6 bases). Per the germline V gene, CDR1 is MGHRA and CDR2 is YSYEKL. The CDR3 contains 14 residues. Between the trimmed V and J ends, which lost 0 bases and 5 bases, there was a span of 10 bases. The CDR3: CASSQDLAGETQYF. In nucleotides, the CDR3 is TGCGCCAGCAGCCAAGATTTGGCGGGGGAGACCCAGTACTTC.